The 9 T cell receptor beta chains listed next were all sequenced from one sample in a study of blood T cell repertoires in COVID-19 (TCRdb year 2020). Libraries were built with the immunoSEQ multiplex PCR assay. The source is immuneACCESS, and TCRdb retained only in-frame sequences with V and J called. Part of the clones is not carried over; for the studies checked, unresolved V genes explain less than half of this, and the remainder is unexplained. The table for this sample lists approximately 45,000 clones; 65% to 90% of them were counted only once. The biggest ten clones account for 2.5% to 3% of the sample. Material for sequencing was peripheral blood. The receptors originated from an elderly woman with acute or convalescent COVID-19.

Only one count was recorded for this clone. V and J are TRBV7-9 and TRBJ1-5; 8 positions agree with TRBD1. This CDR3 region has 14 residues. Per germline, CDR1 SEHNR and CDR2 FQNEAQ (reference sequence). The V segment lost 5 bases and the J segment 4 bases; nucleotides outside the gene matches: 4. CDR3 nucleotide sequence: TGTGCCAGCAGCAGGACAGGGAAGAATCAGCCCCAGCATTTT. It translates to CASSRTGKNQPQHF.

The chain links TRBV27 to TRBJ1-1; no reliable D call. Trimming cost V 3 bases and J 5 bases, with 16 bases left between them. Germline CDR1 is MNHEY and CDR2 is SMNVEV (reference sequence). The CDR3 contains 15 residues. CDR3 protein: CASSFNPGSRTEAFF. The CDR3 nucleotides are TGTGCCAGCAGTTTCAACCCGGGGTCAAGGACTGAAGCTTTCTTT.

The chain has TRBV6-5 and TRBJ1-1, with 9 bases that match TRBD1. Germline V lookup: CDR1 MNHEY, CDR2 SVGAGI. This CDR3 contains 15 residues. Trimming at V came to 6 bases and at J to 3 bases, leaving 8 bases not matched to a gene. This chain's CDR3 is CASRYRGRVDTEAFF. The CDR3 DNA is TGTGCCAGCAGGTACAGGGGGCGGGTCGACACTGAAGCTTTCTTT.

V is TRBV7-8 and J is TRBJ2-7; possible D gene TRBD2, 5 bases. The CDR3 is made up of 12 amino acids. V was cut by 4 bases and J by 7 bases, with 11 bases left in between. CDR1 SGHVS and CDR2 FQNEAQ come from the germline V gene. The CDR3 DNA is TGTGCCAGCAGCTATGGCGGCGGGGAGCAGTACTTC. This sequence encodes CASSYGGGEQYF. Based on the CDR3 plus reference TRBV7-8 and TRBJ2-7, the full variable domain is GAGVSQSPRYKVAKRGQDVALRCDPISGHVSLFWYQQALGQGPEFLTYFQNEAQLDKSGLPSDRFFAERPEGSVSTLKIQRTQQEDSAVYLCASSYGGGEQYFGPGTRLTVT.

This rearrangement joins TRBV28 to TRBJ1-2; D may be TRBD1 (5 bases). Trimming shortened V by 5 bases and J by 1 base, and 14 bases separated the two germline ends. The CDR3 contains 15 residues. CDR1 and CDR2 from the germline V gene are MDHEN and SYDVKM. The CDR3 loop is CASSRAGGVNYGYTF. CDR3 coding DNA: TGTGCCAGCAGTCGGGCTGGAGGGGTTAACTATGGCTACACCTTC.

This sequence joins TRBV5-1 and TRBJ1-2, with TRBD1 matching 8 bases. The CDR3 extends over 14 amino acids. The V gene's germline CDR1 is SGHRS and CDR2 YFSETQ. The J segment lost 6 bases and the V segment lost 0 bases, leaving 4 bases of the junction unmatched. CDR3 DNA: TGCGCCAGCAGCTTGGGCAGGGGGCAGAATGGCTACACCTTC. This codes for CASSLGRGQNGYTF.

The DNA of the CDR3 is TGTGCCAGCAAGACAGGATCCAACTATGGCTACACCTTC. Protein product: CASKTGSNYGYTF. This chain connects TRBV6-5 to TRBJ1-2, with D maybe TRBD1 (6 bases). V gave up 7 bases and J gave up 2 bases, with 11 bases separating them. Germline CDR1 reads MNHEY; CDR2 reads SVGAGI. The CDR3 spans 13 residues.

This clone was seen just once. The chain is built from TRBV10-3 and TRBJ1-1; D is possibly TRBD1 (6 bases). V dropped 5 bases and J dropped 8 bases, with 12 bases sitting between them. In germline, CDR1 is ENHRY, CDR2 SYGVKD. The CDR3 extends over 12 amino acids. CDR3: CAISPNREEAFF. Written as DNA, the CDR3 is TGTGCCATCAGTCCGAACAGGGAGGAAGCTTTCTTT.

This clone was detected only once. The chain combines TRBV7-2 with TRBJ1-4; no definite D call. This CDR3 spans 13 amino acids. V gave up 6 bases and J gave up 8 bases, with 13 bases separating them. Looked up from germline, CDR1 is SGHTA and CDR2 is FQGNSA. DNA for the CDR3: TGTGCCAGCAGTCCTAGAGGGAAGGAAAAACTGTTTTTT. As protein: CASSPRGKEKLFF. The full variable domain, its missing parts supplied by reference TRBV7-2 and TRBJ1-4, is GAGVSQSPSNKVTEKGKDVELRCDPISGHTALYWYRQSLGQGLEFLIYFQGNSAPDKSGLPSDRFSAERTGGSVSTLTIQRTQQEDSAVYLCASSPRGKEKLFFGSGTQLSVL.